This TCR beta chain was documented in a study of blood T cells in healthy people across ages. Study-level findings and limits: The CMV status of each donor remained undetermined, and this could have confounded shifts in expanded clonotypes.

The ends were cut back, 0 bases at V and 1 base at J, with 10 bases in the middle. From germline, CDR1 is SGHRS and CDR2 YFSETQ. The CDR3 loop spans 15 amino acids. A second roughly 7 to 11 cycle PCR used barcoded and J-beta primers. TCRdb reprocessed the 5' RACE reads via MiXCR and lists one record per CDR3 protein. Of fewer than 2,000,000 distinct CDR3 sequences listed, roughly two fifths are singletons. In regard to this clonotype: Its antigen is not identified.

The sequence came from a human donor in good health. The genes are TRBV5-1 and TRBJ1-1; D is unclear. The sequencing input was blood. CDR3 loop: CASSLAPVGNTEAFF. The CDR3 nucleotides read TGCGCCAGCAGCTTGGCCCCCGTGGGGAACACTGAAGCTTTCTTT.